This T cell receptor (beta chain) was sequenced in a study of patients and donors after allogeneic stem cell transplantation. The CDR3 has 15 amino acids. The V gene's germline CDR1 is LNHNV and CDR2 YYDKDF (reference sequence). Trimming removed 0 bases at V and 4 bases at J, with 12 bases between. TCRdb reprocessed the RT-PCR reads with MiXCR, giving one entry per CDR3 protein. Of more than 150,000 distinct CDR3 sequences in the sample, 41% were seen once. The clonotype was recovered from a human donor who was either an allogeneic HSCT recipient or a stem cell or donor lymphocyte infusion donor (not recorded which). It is not recorded whose cells these are; they may come from a transplant donor. The sample taken for sequencing was blood, either unsorted or a sorted T cell fraction (not recorded which). This chain connects TRBV15 to TRBJ1-2; D is unresolved. CDR3 sequence reads: CATSRDLTAVYGYTF. CDR3 bases: TGTGCCACCAGCAGAGATTTAACAGCCGTCTATGGCTACACCTTC.